This T cell receptor beta chain was retrieved from a study of blood T cell repertoires in COVID-19. Study overall: The cDNA or gDNA used as material had been derived from T cells, B-cell-depleted T cells, or PBMCs.

Clones were read by immunoSEQ multiplex PCR, and TCRdb kept only the in-frame ones, dropping some. Here the sample spans about 50,000 clones, approximately 85% being singletons. Sequenced input: peripheral blood. This receptor was obtained from a woman in her sixties with acute or convalescent COVID-19.

The CDR3 DNA is TGTGCCAGCAGCTTGTATGGACATTTCCAAAACATTCAGTACTTC. Its protein product is CASSLYGHFQNIQYF. The chain links TRBV5-6 to TRBJ2-4, with D possibly matching TRBD1 (5 bases). Trimming stripped 1 base from V and 5 bases from J, with 13 bases between. In germline, CDR1 is SGHDT, CDR2 YYEEEE. CDR3 length: 15 residues.